Below, 18 T cell receptor beta chains from the same sample are listed, as sequenced in a study of OX40 agonist ivuxolimab in advanced cancers. This table comes from immunoSEQ multiplex PCR, and its TCRdb copy is limited to in-frame clones, with some not included. The sample records 50,000 to 65,000 clones, approximately 86% being singletons. This specimen consisted of CD4+ or CD8+ T cells sorted from blood, obtained in a trial of the OX40 agonist ivuxolimab. The receptors stem from an adult with an advanced solid tumor such as melanoma, head and neck, liver or kidney cancer.

The V and J genes are TRBV18 and TRBJ2-3, with 13 nucleotides matching TRBD2. Trimming took 6 bases from V and 3 from J; bases not matched to a gene: 6. Germline V gene sequence: CDR1 KGHSH, CDR2 LQKENI. The CDR3 consists of 16 residues. The DNA for the CDR3 is TGTGCCAGCTCCTCGGGACTAGCGGGGCGGACAGATACGCAGTATTTT. Amino acids: CASSSGLAGRTDTQYF.

This clone was detected a few times. J is TRBJ2-3 and V is TRBV10-3; 10 nucleotides agree with TRBD2. The CDR3 totals 14 residues. J was trimmed by 0 bases and V by 8 bases; bases with no gene match: 2. CDR1 and CDR2 (germline): ENHRY, SYGVKD. The CDR3 DNA follows: TGTGCCATCGGACTAGCGGAGAGCACAGATACGCAGTATTTT. The encoded protein is CAIGLAESTDTQYF.

The rearrangement uses TRBV7-3 and TRBJ2-3, with unresolved D. CDR1 is SGHTA and CDR2 is FQGTGA in the germline V gene. The V gene lost 1 base and the J gene lost 1 base, with 15 bases spanning the gap. The CDR3 consists of 17 residues. CDR3 coding DNA: TGTGCCAGCAGCTTAATCCCGACACTGAAAGGCACAGATACGCAGTATTTT. The encoded protein is CASSLIPTLKGTDTQYF.

The chain employs TRBV9 and TRBJ1-2; the D is unclear. Germline V gene data show CDR1 as SGDLS and CDR2 as YYNGEE. With 0 bases removed from V and 5 bases from J, the gap between germline ends came to 14 bases. The CDR3 totals 15 residues. The CDR3 is CASSVDGNSPYGYTF. In nucleotides, the CDR3 is TGTGCCAGCAGCGTAGATGGTAACAGCCCTTATGGCTACACCTTC. Filled out from reference TRBV9 and TRBJ1-2, the complete variable domain reads DSGVTQTPKHLITATGQRVTLRCSPRSGDLSVYWYQQSLDQGLQFLIQYYNGEERAKGNILERFSAQQFPDLHSELNLSSLELGDSALYFCASSVDGNSPYGYTFGSGTRLTVV.

The chain carries TRBV5-5 and TRBJ2-3; 7 bases match TRBD1. Germline V gene sequence: CDR1 SGHKS, CDR2 YYEKEE (reference sequence). The CDR3 extends over 14 amino acids. The V segment lost 3 bases and the J segment 2 bases; nucleotides outside the gene matches: 3. The DNA of the CDR3 is TGTGCCAGCAGCTCGGGACAGAACACAGATACGCAGTATTTT. Its protein product is CASSSGQNTDTQYF.

V gene TRBV6-5 combines with J gene TRBJ2-1; 7 bases are shared with TRBD1. Trimming took 2 bases from V and 2 from J; bases not matched to a gene: 6. CDR3 length: 16 amino acids. Germline-derived CDR1 and CDR2 are MNHEY and SVGAGI. Here the CDR3 reads CASSYDPQGAYNEQFF. CDR3 nucleotides: TGTGCCAGCAGTTACGACCCTCAGGGGGCCTACAATGAGCAGTTCTTC.

The chain combines TRBV6-5 with TRBJ1-3; the D gene is possibly TRBD1 (5 bases). Trimming shortened V by 1 base and J by 4 bases, and 14 bases separated the two germline ends. The CDR3 totals 16 residues. Germline CDR1 and CDR2: MNHEY and SVGAGI. The CDR3 here is CASSYYRDRTGNTIYF. CDR3 DNA: TGTGCCAGCAGTTACTATCGAGACCGGACAGGAAACACCATATATTTT.

The rearrangement uses TRBV5-4 and TRBJ1-1, with TRBD1 as a possible D gene (6 bases). This CDR3 is built from 13 residues. Germline CDR1 reads SGHNT; CDR2 reads YYREEE (reference sequence). Trimming removed 2 bases at V and 4 bases at J, with 9 bases between. Written as DNA, the CDR3 is TGTGCCAGCAGCTTAGGACAGAGCACTGAAGCTTTCTTT. This encodes CASSLGQSTEAFF.

This chain uses TRBV27 with TRBJ2-5, with D possibly being TRBD1 (5 bases). The CDR3 totals 14 residues. Trimming left V 3 bases short and J 4 bases short, with 12 bases between. Germline V lookup: CDR1 MNHEY, CDR2 SMNVEV (reference sequence). DNA for the CDR3: TGTGCCAGCAGTTTCAGGGTCGTGGGAGAGACCCAGTACTTC. Translation: CASSFRVVGETQYF.

The chain joins TRBV5-1 to TRBJ2-3; 11 bases line up with TRBD2. The CDR3 is made up of 16 amino acids. The V gene's germline CDR1 is SGHRS and CDR2 YFSETQ. J lost 3 bases, V lost 4 bases, and 7 bases had no gene match. CDR3 bases: TGCGCCAGCAGCCCCCTAGCGGGGGGTTGGACAGATACGCAGTATTTT. Translating it yields CASSPLAGGWTDTQYF.

V is TRBV11-2 and J is TRBJ2-5; 8 nucleotides line up with TRBD2. The CDR3 is 16 residues long. The germline V gene encodes CDR1 SGHAT and CDR2 FQNNGV. J was trimmed by 4 bases and V by 1 base; bases with no gene match: 8. The CDR3 spells CASSLVSGGGRETQYF. The CDR3 bases are TGTGCCAGCAGCTTAGTATCAGGCGGGGGGAGAGAGACCCAGTACTTC.

The chain combines TRBV5-1 with TRBJ2-7; 10 bases line up with TRBD1. The CDR3 contains 14 residues. Trimming cost V 0 bases and J 6 bases; bases outside gene matches: 3. Germline V gives CDR1 SGHRS, CDR2 YFSETQ. CDR3 region: CASSLAGTGVEQYF. CDR3 sequence (DNA): TGCGCCAGCAGCTTGGCCGGGACAGGGGTCGAGCAGTACTTC.

The chain carries TRBV7-9 and TRBJ2-2; possibly TRBD1 for D (5 bases). This CDR3 has 15 amino acids. Germline assignment: CDR1 SEHNR and CDR2 FQNEAQ (reference sequence). Between the trimmed V and J ends, which lost 2 bases and 6 bases, there was a span of 13 bases. CDR3 amino acids: CASSLSEVRAGELFF. The CDR3 coding sequence is TGTGCCAGCAGCTTAAGCGAGGTCAGGGCCGGGGAGCTGTTTTTT.

The V gene is TRBV7-8, the J gene TRBJ2-7, with 9 bases that match TRBD1. With V trimmed by 1 base and J by 4 bases, 8 bases remained unmatched. The CDR3 length is 16 residues. CDR1 and CDR2 (germline): SGHVS, FQNEAQ. CDR3 bases: TGTGCCAGCAGCTTAGGGTCGATACAGGGGGCTTACGAGCAGTACTTC. Its protein is CASSLGSIQGAYEQYF.

The chain is built from TRBV2 and TRBJ1-5; unclear D gene. The CDR3 contains 15 residues. Trimming removed 4 bases at V and 4 bases at J, with 14 bases between. Germline CDR1 SNHLY, CDR2 FYNNEI. Here the CDR3 DNA reads TGTGCCAGCAGTGCGTTGGGAGTGGGGAATCAGCCCCAGCATTTT. Encoded protein: CASSALGVGNQPQHF.

The rearrangement uses TRBV5-1 and TRBJ2-2, with 8 bases lining up with TRBD2. Germline assignment: CDR1 SGHRS and CDR2 YFSETQ. The trim removed 4 bases at V and 0 bases at J, leaving 2 bases unmatched. The CDR3 spans 15 residues. Here the CDR3 reads CASSGGRPNTGELFF. CDR3 DNA: TGCGCCAGCAGCGGCGGGAGGCCGAACACCGGGGAGCTGTTTTTT.

The V call is TRBV5-4, the J call TRBJ2-1; 9 bases fit TRBD2. V lost 4 bases and J lost 4; bases outside the gene matches: 6. CDR3 size: 15 residues. Germline V lookup: CDR1 SGHNT, CDR2 YYREEE (reference sequence). In DNA form, the CDR3 reads TGTGCCAGCAGCCCCACTAGCGGGCAATACAATGAGCAGTTCTTC. Its translation: CASSPTSGQYNEQFF.

The CDR3: CASSQERGPTDTQYF. CDR3 in DNA: TGCGCCAGCAGCCAAGAACGGGGCCCCACAGATACGCAGTATTTT. V is TRBV4-3 and J is TRBJ2-3; the D gene could be TRBD1 or TRBD2 (5 bases each). V lost 0 bases to trimming and J lost 2 bases, with 9 bases between them. The CDR3 runs to 15 residues. Per the germline V gene, CDR1 is LGHNA and CDR2 is YSLEER.